This T cell receptor (beta chain) is from a study of cytomegalovirus exposure and HLA in healthy donors. This CDR3 is built from 15 residues. Trimming removed 5 bases from V and 2 bases from J; junction bases left unmatched: 5. Germline CDR1 is MDHEN and CDR2 is SYDVKM. Clones were read by immunoSEQ multiplex PCR, and TCRdb kept only the in-frame ones, dropping some. The sample lists about 140,000 clones; almost 85% were seen once. This TCR was sampled from a woman aged 30 to 39 in good health and CMV-seronegative. The sample consisted of PBMCs. V and J are TRBV28 and TRBJ2-7; 11 nucleotides agree with TRBD1. Written as DNA, the CDR3 is TGTGCCAGCAGTCATGGGACAGGGGGAACCTACGAGCAGTACTTC. It specifies CASSHGTGGTYEQYF. Filled out from reference TRBV28 and TRBJ2-7, the complete variable domain reads DVKVTQSSRYLVKRTGEKVFLECVQDMDHENMFWYRQDPGLGLRLIYFSYDVKMKEKGDIPEGYSVSREKKERFSLILESASTNQTSMYLCASSHGTGGTYEQYFGPGTRLTVT.